The 17 T cell receptor beta chains in this list originate from one sample, sequenced in a study of blood T cells in healthy people across ages. It was with a sample-barcoded 5' primer and a J-beta primer mix that a second PCR of roughly 7 to 12 cycles was run. Each CDR3 protein is one row after TCRdb ran MiXCR on the 5' RACE reads. Found here are 1.5 million to 1.8 million distinct CDR3 sequences, 35% to 45% of them singletons; the top ten hold about 4%. Sequences were obtained from blood. Receptors were obtained from a woman between 18 and 29 years old in good health.

The sample holds a few counts of this clonotype. J is TRBJ2-1 and V is TRBV6-5; TRBD2 aligns across 12 bases. The junction had 4 bases not matched to a gene; V was cut back by 2 bases and J by 5 bases. Germline loops: CDR1 MNHEY, CDR2 SVGAGI. The CDR3 runs to 16 residues. CDR3 protein: CASSYLAGGRDNEQFF. The CDR3 nucleotides read TGTGCCAGCAGTTACCTAGCGGGAGGGCGTGACAATGAGCAGTTCTTC.

In its sample, this clonotype was seen a few times. V and J are TRBV7-2 and TRBJ2-5; 7 bases match TRBD2. J was trimmed by 0 bases and V by 5 bases; bases with no gene match: 9. The CDR3 sequence is 16 residues long. CDR1 is SGHTA and CDR2 is FQGNSA in the germline V gene. Written as DNA, the CDR3 is TGTGCCAGCAGCCTCCTGGGGGGGGGATACCAAGAGACCCAGTACTTC. Its translation is CASSLLGGGYQETQYF.

As for this clonotype: A junction boundary mismatches the germline segment, possibly from a read error. The chain couples TRBV4-3 to TRBJ1-2; D is undetermined. CDR1 is LGHNA, CDR2 YSLEER, per germline. The CDR3 has 17 amino acids. The CDR3 DNA sequence: TGCGTCAGCAGCCAAGATATGCGGAGCCGGCAATGGGATGGCTACACCTTC. Translating it yields CVSSQDMRSRQWDGYTF.

The rearrangement uses TRBV11-2 and TRBJ2-1; 7 nucleotides line up with TRBD2. V gave up 5 bases and J gave up 7 bases; unmatched junction bases: 5. The germline gives CDR1 SGHAT, CDR2 FQNNGV. The CDR3 consists of 13 residues. The CDR3 reads CASSISGKNEQFF. The CDR3 DNA reads as TGTGCCAGCAGCATAAGCGGGAAGAATGAGCAGTTCTTC.

The chain joins TRBV12-3 or TRBV12-4 to TRBJ1-2, with a tentative D call TRBD1 (5 bases). V lost 7 bases, J lost 8 bases, and 20 bases lay in between. The length of the CDR3 is 14 residues. CDR3 sequence reads: CASTSRRVRGGYTF. CDR3 nucleotide sequence: TGTGCCAGCACTTCCCGGAGGGTCCGGGGGGGCTACACCTTC.

The gene calls are TRBV7-9 and TRBJ2-7; D remains ambiguous. The CDR3 has 15 residues. Germline lookup yields CDR1 SEHNR and CDR2 FQNEAQ (reference sequence). Trimming shortened V by 3 bases and J by 7 bases, and 19 bases separated the two germline ends. CDR3 region: CASSLNGPSYNEQYF. CDR3 nucleotide sequence: TGTGCCAGCAGCTTGAACGGCCCTTCCTACAATGAGCAGTACTTC.

This clonotype was seen more than once but under ten times. The chain is built from TRBV6-2 or TRBV6-3 and TRBJ2-3; D tentatively reads TRBD1 or TRBD2 (5 bases each). V dropped 5 bases and J dropped 0 bases, with 18 bases sitting between them. CDR3 length: 17 amino acids. Looked up from germline, CDR1 is MNHEY and CDR2 is SVGEGT. The CDR3 reads CASSLTGEGSSTDTQYF. CDR3 nucleotide sequence: TGTGCCAGCAGTCTTACAGGTGAAGGGAGCAGCACAGATACGCAGTATTTT.

To note about this clonotype: An end of the junction does not agree with germline; a read error may underlie this. The genes are TRBV7-7 and TRBJ2-5; TRBD2 is a possible D gene (5 bases). The CDR3 is 15 amino acids. Germline V lookup: CDR1 SSHAT, CDR2 FNYEAQ (reference sequence). The CDR3 nucleotides are TGTGCTAGCAGCTTAGCCCCACGGGGTTACGAGACCCAGTACTTC. It yields the protein CASSLAPRGYETQYF. The whole variable domain, remainder taken from reference TRBV7-7 and TRBJ2-5, is GAGVSQSPRYKVTKRGQDVTLRCDPISSHATLYWYQQALGQGPEFLTYFNYEAQPDKSGLPSDRFSAERPEGSISTLTIQRTEQRDSAMYRCASSLAPRGYETQYFGPGTRLLVL.

Of note for this clonotype: A junction end diverges from the germline sequence, so it may reflect a read error. This sequence joins TRBV12-3 or TRBV12-4 and TRBJ2-1, with D maybe TRBD2 (6 bases). The CDR3 has 15 amino acids. CDR3 loop: CVSSFGGNFYNEQFF. CDR3 DNA sequence: TGTGTCAGCAGTTTTGGAGGGAACTTTTACAATGAGCAGTTCTTC.

This chain joins TRBV28 and TRBJ2-2; D unclear. The CDR3 consists of 16 residues. Trimming removed 5 bases from V and 0 bases from J, with 13 bases in between. Germline assignment: CDR1 MDHEN and CDR2 SYDVKM. The CDR3 region has the DNA TGTGCCAGCAGTAAACAACAGATCGCGAACACCGGGGAGCTGTTTTTT. It is translated as CASSKQQIANTGELFF. The whole variable domain, remainder taken from reference TRBV28 and TRBJ2-2, is DVKVTQSSRYLVKRTGEKVFLECVQDMDHENMFWYRQDPGLGLRLIYFSYDVKMKEKGDIPEGYSVSREKKERFSLILESASTNQTSMYLCASSKQQIANTGELFFGEGSRLTVL.

V and J are TRBV7-2 and TRBJ2-4, with TRBD1 as a possible D gene (6 bases). There are 15 residues in the CDR3. CDR1 is SGHTA, CDR2 FQGNSA, per germline. V gave up 2 bases and J gave up 11 bases, with 19 bases separating them. Written as DNA, the CDR3 is TGTGCCAGCAGCTTATTCCGACAGGTATCATCAGTTCAGTACTTC. This codes for CASSLFRQVSSVQYF.

V gene TRBV7-6 combines with J gene TRBJ2-7; possible D gene TRBD2, 6 bases. The ends were cut back, 5 bases at V and 7 bases at J, with 21 bases in the middle. The CDR3 length is 15 residues. Germline values: CDR1 SGHVS, CDR2 FNYEAQ. In DNA, the CDR3 is TGTGCCAGCAGCCATTTCCCGCTAGCGCTCAATGAGCAGTACTTC. It specifies CASSHFPLALNEQYF.

The CDR3 sequence is CASSFLAGALADTQYF. As DNA, the CDR3 is TGTGCCAGCAGTTTCCTAGCGGGGGCCCTGGCAGATACGCAGTATTTT. This sequence joins TRBV27 and TRBJ2-3, with 10 bases fitting TRBD2. V lost 3 bases and J lost 4; bases outside the gene matches: 7. The germline V gene has CDR1 MNHEY and CDR2 SMNVEV (reference sequence). This CDR3 has 16 residues.

In its sample, this clonotype was seen a few times. The chain combines TRBV20-1 with TRBJ2-1; D not resolved. From germline, CDR1 is DFQATT and CDR2 SNEGSKA (reference sequence). V lost 5 bases and J lost 2, with 10 bases in between. The CDR3 runs 13 residues. The CDR3 sequence is CSALATTYNEQFF. The CDR3 DNA follows: TGCAGTGCTCTCGCTACGACCTACAATGAGCAGTTCTTC.

The chain recombines TRBV20-1 with TRBJ2-4; D is uncertain. Germline V gene lookup returns CDR1 DFQATT and CDR2 SNEGSKA (reference sequence). This CDR3 has 11 residues. Between the trimmed V and J ends, which lost 7 bases and 2 bases, there was a span of 6 bases. The CDR3: CSGSTKNIQYF. In nucleotides, the CDR3 is TGCAGTGGGTCTACCAAAAACATTCAGTACTTC.

The table lists this clonotype with a few counts. The chain is built from TRBV6-2 or TRBV6-3 and TRBJ2-1; 8 positions match TRBD1. CDR3 size: 17 residues. Germline CDR1 reads MNHEY; CDR2 reads SVGEGT. The V gene end was trimmed by 6 bases and the J gene end by 4 bases; junction bases not matched to a gene: 14. The CDR3 here is CASSEPYGTGPYNEQFF. The CDR3, as DNA: TGTGCCAGCAGCGAACCCTACGGGACAGGACCATACAATGAGCAGTTCTTC.

This clonotype was counted only a few times. V and J are TRBV7-8 and TRBJ2-7; 12 bases map to TRBD1. Per germline, CDR1 SGHVS and CDR2 FQNEAQ. CDR3 length: 15 residues. The V and J ends lost 5 bases and 3 bases, in that order; junction bases with no gene match: 5. The CDR3 DNA reads as TGTGCCAGCAGCGTTGGGACAGGGGGCCTCTACGAGCAGTACTTC. It codes for CASSVGTGGLYEQYF.